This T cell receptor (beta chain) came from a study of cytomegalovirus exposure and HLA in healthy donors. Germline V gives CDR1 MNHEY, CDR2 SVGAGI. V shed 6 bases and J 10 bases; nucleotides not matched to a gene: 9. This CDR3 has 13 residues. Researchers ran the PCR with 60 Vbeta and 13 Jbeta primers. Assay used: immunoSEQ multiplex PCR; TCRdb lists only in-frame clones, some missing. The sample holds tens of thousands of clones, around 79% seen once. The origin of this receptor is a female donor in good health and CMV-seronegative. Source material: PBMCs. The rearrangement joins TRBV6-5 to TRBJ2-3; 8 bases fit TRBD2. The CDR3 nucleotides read TGTGCCAGCAGCTCAGGACTAGCTGGGGCGCAGTATTTT. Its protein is CASSSGLAGAQYF.